The T cell receptor (beta chain) described here comes from a study of shared clonotypes between healthy human individuals. Findings and limits, study-wide: Naive CD4 clonotypes overlapped across a handful of donors at about 5.2%. Sequencing depth was predicted to influence how clonotypes are shared among donors. In general, naive subsets displayed greater estimated richness than memory subsets did.

Naivety among CD8 cells was defined by CD45RO negativity and positive CCR7 selection, thereby excluding terminally differentiated effector memory CD45RA+ cells. A remark on this clone: Its matching antigen is unknown.

The length of the CDR3 is 10 residues. V shed 4 bases and J shed 4 bases, with 3 bases lying between them. Germline V gene lookup returns CDR1 SQVTM and CDR2 ANQGSEA. For every subset, genomic DNA was evenly distributed across several immunoSEQ plates. Sequencing was performed with immunoSEQ multiplex PCR; in TCRdb, only in-frame clones are kept and a portion is missing. The table records about 870,000 clones, about 91% of them present only once. This clonotype was obtained from a man aged 30 to 45 in good health. The chain joins TRBV29-1 to TRBJ2-3; unclear D gene. Sequencing was carried out using naive CD8+ T cells sorted from blood. CDR3 in amino acids: CSVVPDTQYF. CDR3 nucleotide sequence: TGCAGCGTTGTTCCAGATACGCAGTATTTT.